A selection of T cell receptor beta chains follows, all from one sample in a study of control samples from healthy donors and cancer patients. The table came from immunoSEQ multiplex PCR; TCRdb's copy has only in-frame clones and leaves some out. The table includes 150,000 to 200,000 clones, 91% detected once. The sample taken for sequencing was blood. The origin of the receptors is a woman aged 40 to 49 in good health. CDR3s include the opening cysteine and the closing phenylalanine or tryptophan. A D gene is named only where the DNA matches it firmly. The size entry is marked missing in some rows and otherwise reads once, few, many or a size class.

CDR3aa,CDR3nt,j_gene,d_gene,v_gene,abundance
CASSQGIGRGYTF,TGTGCCAGCAGCCAGGGAATCGGCCGTGGCTACACCTTC,TRBJ1-2,.,TRBV14,.
CASSLGLAGAFQETQYF,TGCGCCAGCAGCTTGGGACTAGCGGGGGCCTTCCAAGAGACCCAGTACTTC,TRBJ2-5,TRBD2,TRBV5-1,.
CAISEGLAGSTDTQYF,TGTGCCATCAGTGAAGGACTAGCGGGTAGCACAGATACGCAGTATTTT,TRBJ2-3,TRBD2,TRBV10-3,.
CASSESGTGNVYEQYF,TGCGCCAGCAGTGAGTCGGGGACCGGGAATGTTTACGAGCAGTACTTC,TRBJ2-7,.,TRBV10-1,once
CASRTGRAEAFF,TGTGCCAGCAGGACCGGACGCGCTGAAGCTTTCTTT,TRBJ1-1,.,TRBV6-6,.
CASSEVTYGYTF,TGTGCCAGCAGTGAAGTAACATATGGCTACACCTTC,TRBJ1-2,.,TRBV6-1,.
CASSRDRDGTEAFF,TGTGCCAGCAGTAGGGACAGGGACGGCACTGAAGCTTTCTTT,TRBJ1-1,TRBD1,TRBV6-5,.
CASSLRGSTEAFF,TGTGCCAGCTCACTTCGTGGGTCCACTGAAGCTTTCTTT,TRBJ1-1,.,TRBV18,.
CASSLLGLASGGAKNIQYF,TGTGCCAGCAGCCTTCTAGGACTCGCTAGCGGGGGGGCCAAAAACATTCAGTACTTC,TRBJ2-4,TRBD2,TRBV3-1/TRBV3-2,.
CASSFGAGTGSYNEQFF,TGTGCCAGCAGTTTTGGGGCCGGGACAGGGAGCTACAATGAGCAGTTCTTC,TRBJ2-1,TRBD1,TRBV27,.
CASTPGGAYGNTIYF,TGTGCCAGTACCCCCGGGGGGGCTTATGGAAACACCATATATTTT,TRBJ1-3,.,TRBV19,.
CASRLDRSNTEAFF,TGTGCCAGCAGGCTTGACAGGTCTAACACTGAAGCTTTCTTT,TRBJ1-1,.,TRBV2,few
CASSEGGQKADTQYF,TGTGCCAGCAGCGAGGGGGGCCAGAAGGCTGATACGCAGTATTTT,TRBJ2-3,.,TRBV5-4,.
CASSQGGNNYEQYF,TGCGCCAGCAGCCAAGGGGGTAACAACTACGAGCAGTACTTC,TRBJ2-7,.,TRBV4-1,.
CASSFRGGNTGELFF,TGTGCCAGCAGTTTTAGGGGGGGGAACACCGGGGAGCTGTTTTTT,TRBJ2-2,.,TRBV27,.
CASSQVTEKTGELFF,TGCGCCAGCAGCCAAGTAACAGAGAAGACCGGGGAGCTGTTTTTT,TRBJ2-2,.,TRBV4-1,.
CASSPRLAGDTQYF,TGTGCCAGCAGCCCAAGACTAGCGGGAGATACGCAGTATTTT,TRBJ2-3,TRBD2,TRBV14,.
CASTSWDEQYF,TGTGCCAGCACATCCTGGGACGAGCAGTACTTC,TRBJ2-7,.,TRBV3-1/TRBV3-2,.
CASSDLQGDGYTF,TGCGCCAGCAGTGACTTGCAGGGTGATGGCTACACCTTC,TRBJ1-2,.,TRBV2,.
CASSTDANNEQFF,TGTGCCAGCAGTACCGATGCGAACAATGAGCAGTTCTTC,TRBJ2-1,.,TRBV6-4,.
CASSSDLGRGEKLFF,TGTGCCAGCAGCTCCGATTTAGGGCGGGGCGAAAAACTGTTTTTT,TRBJ1-4,.,TRBV5-4,.
CASRRDVETQYF,TGTGCCAGCAGGCGGGACGTGGAGACCCAGTACTTC,TRBJ2-5,.,TRBV6-5,.
CASSLGLAGGTSTDTQYF,TGTGCCAGCAGCTTGGGACTAGCGGGGGGCACTAGCACAGATACGCAGTATTTT,TRBJ2-3,TRBD2,TRBV11-3,few
CSASTELKGGKIVGEQFF,TGCAGTGCTAGTACGGAACTGAAGGGCGGTAAGATAGTCGGTGAGCAGTTCTTC,TRBJ2-1,.,TRBV20-1,.
CASSQVLYGGEQYF,TGTGCCAGCAGCCAAGTTCTGTACGGAGGCGAGCAGTACTTC,TRBJ2-7,.,TRBV3-1/TRBV3-2,.
CASSYGVAQPQHF,TGTGCCAGCAGTTATGGGGTGGCCCAGCCCCAGCATTTT,TRBJ1-5,.,TRBV6-5,few
CASSLESGPYEQYF,TGTGCCAGCAGCTTAGAATCAGGACCCTACGAGCAGTACTTC,TRBJ2-7,.,TRBV7-8,once
CASGISQPQHF,TGTGCCAGCGGGATAAGTCAGCCCCAGCATTTT,TRBJ1-5,.,TRBV25-1,.
CASSPGGHGYTF,TGTGCCAGCTCACCGGGAGGTCACGGCTACACCTTC,TRBJ1-2,.,TRBV18,.
CASSPAGGLSEAFF,TGTGCCAGCAGTCCGGCAGGGGGCTTGTCTGAAGCTTTCTTT,TRBJ1-1,TRBD1,TRBV6-5,.
CASSLGGREKLFF,TGTGCCAGCAGCTTAGGGGGGCGTGAAAAACTGTTTTTT,TRBJ1-4,.,TRBV7-3,.
CASSPSKGQGIDWSGYTF,TGCGCCAGCAGCCCGAGCAAGGGACAGGGGATCGATTGGAGTGGCTACACCTTC,TRBJ1-2,TRBD1,TRBV4-1,.
CASSPSGVADTQYF,TGTGCCAGCAGTCCAAGCGGGGTCGCAGATACGCAGTATTTT,TRBJ2-3,TRBD2,TRBV11-3,.
CASSWGGRETQYF,TGTGCCAGCAGCTGGGGGGGTCGAGAGACCCAGTACTTC,TRBJ2-5,TRBD2,TRBV5-6,.
CASSFGGADTGELFF,TGTGCCAGCAGCTTCGGGGGGGCCGACACCGGGGAGCTGTTTTTT,TRBJ2-2,TRBD2,TRBV7-6,.
CAISESTAVTQAFF,TGTGCCATCAGTGAATCGACAGCCGTTACCCAAGCTTTCTTT,TRBJ1-1,.,TRBV10-3,.
CASSPMEGADGYTF,TGTGCCAGCAGCCCCATGGAGGGGGCGGATGGCTACACCTTC,TRBJ1-2,TRBD1,TRBV7-2,.
CASSDYGNQPQHF,TGTGCCAGCAGTGACTATGGGAATCAGCCCCAGCATTTT,TRBJ1-5,.,TRBV2,.
CAIQGTSGGPEQFF,TGTGCCATCCAAGGGACTAGCGGGGGGCCAGAGCAGTTCTTC,TRBJ2-1,TRBD2,TRBV10-3,.
CASTPGIMNTEAFF,TGTGCCAGCACCCCCGGGATTATGAACACTGAAGCTTTCTTT,TRBJ1-1,.,TRBV2,.
CASSVQASLSTDTQYF,TGTGCCAGCTCAGTTCAGGCCTCACTTTCCACAGATACGCAGTATTTT,TRBJ2-3,.,TRBV18,.
CASSQGRAAGGLGETQYF,TGTGCCAGCAGCCAAGGAAGAGCCGCGGGGGGATTGGGGGAGACCCAGTACTTC,TRBJ2-5,TRBD2,TRBV3-1/TRBV3-2,.
CASSLVTGTGSNEQFF,TGTGCCAGCAGCTTGGTCACTGGGACAGGGAGTAATGAGCAGTTCTTC,TRBJ2-1,TRBD1,TRBV5-4,.